The 30 T cell receptor beta chains below were found in one sample sequenced in a study of blood T cell repertoires in COVID-19. Using immunoSEQ multiplex PCR, the repertoire was profiled, and TCRdb retains in-frame clones only, with some absent. The data show roughly 73,000 clones, about 88% seen once. Input material: peripheral blood. The receptors stem from an elderly man with acute or convalescent COVID-19.

This chain uses TRBV5-5 with TRBJ2-2; no reliable D call. V gave up 0 bases and J gave up 5 bases, with 8 bases separating them. CDR1 SGHKS and CDR2 YYEKEE come from the germline V gene (reference sequence). The CDR3 is 14 amino acids. The CDR3 reads CASSLGDDTGELFF. CDR3 nucleotides: TGTGCCAGCAGCTTGGGCGATGATACCGGGGAGCTGTTTTTT.

The chain combines TRBV7-9 with TRBJ2-1; D uncertain. CDR3 size: 11 residues. The germline V and J ends were trimmed by 9 bases and 1 base, with 4 bases remaining between them. Germline V gene data show CDR1 as SEHNR and CDR2 as FQNEAQ (reference sequence). CDR3 sequence reads: CASQSYNEQFF. The CDR3 DNA reads TGTGCCAGTCAGTCCTACAATGAGCAGTTCTTC.

This clone is a singleton in its sample. V gene TRBV10-1 combines with J gene TRBJ1-1; D might be TRBD1 (6 bases). The CDR3 loop spans 15 amino acids. Germline CDR1 and CDR2: WNHNN and SYGVQD (reference sequence). Deletions cut 0 bases from V and 3 bases from J, with 11 bases between. The CDR3: CASSESQGLDTEAFF. CDR3 in DNA: TGCGCCAGCAGTGAGTCGCAGGGGCTGGACACTGAAGCTTTCTTT.

Only one count was recorded for this clone. The chain is built from TRBV6-5 and TRBJ2-7; D is ambiguous. V was trimmed by 4 bases and J by 3 bases, leaving 16 bases between them. The CDR3 length is 15 residues. CDR1 and CDR2 from the germline V gene are MNHEY and SVGAGI. The CDR3 reads CASSFQASRYYEQYF. CDR3 bases: TGTGCCAGCAGTTTCCAGGCCTCGAGATACTACGAGCAGTACTTC.

The table lists this clone with a count of one. V gene TRBV30 combines with J gene TRBJ2-1, with 9 bases lining up with TRBD2. Germline values: CDR1 GTSNPN, CDR2 SVGIG (reference sequence). The CDR3 is 17 amino acids. The V and J ends lost 5 bases and 0 bases, in that order; junction bases with no gene match: 11. The CDR3 is CAWATSGGPLSYNEQFF. In DNA form, the CDR3 reads TGTGCCTGGGCCACCAGCGGGGGGCCCCTCTCCTACAATGAGCAGTTCTTC.

This chain connects TRBV19 to TRBJ1-5; perhaps TRBD1 as D (6 bases). V lost 4 bases and J 5 bases, leaving 12 bases between the germline ends. This CDR3 has 14 amino acids. The germline CDR1 and CDR2 sequences are LNHDA and SQIVND (reference sequence). In DNA, the CDR3 is TGTGCCAGTAGTAGCCACGGGACACATCAGCCCCAGCATTTT. It encodes CASSSHGTHQPQHF.

The chain carries TRBV30 and TRBJ2-7, with a weak D call TRBD2 (6 bases). The length of the CDR3 is 12 residues. Germline CDR1 reads GTSNPN; CDR2 reads SVGIG (reference sequence). The V and J ends lost 0 bases and 3 bases respectively, with 6 bases between them. CDR3 residues: CAWSVGGYEQYF. The CDR3 bases are TGTGCCTGGAGTGTCGGGGGCTACGAGCAGTACTTC.

The chain combines TRBV24-1 with TRBJ2-2, with D maybe TRBD2 (6 bases). The CDR3 is 16 amino acids. V shed 2 bases and J shed 0 bases, with 9 bases lying between them. Looked up from germline, CDR1 is KGHDR and CDR2 is SFDVKD. CDR3 bases: TGTGCCACCAGTGATTCCGGGACTCCGAACACCGGGGAGCTGTTTTTT. The encoded protein is CATSDSGTPNTGELFF.

The chain links TRBV3-1 (or the pseudogene TRBV3-2) to TRBJ1-5, with no clear D. Germline assignment: CDR1 LGHDT and CDR2 YNNKEL (reference sequence). The CDR3 runs to 12 residues. Trimming cost V 5 bases and J 5 bases, with 7 bases left between them. CDR3 nucleotide sequence: TGTGCCAGCAGCAGAGGAGATCAGCCCCAGCATTTT. Its protein is CASSRGDQPQHF.

The V call is TRBV6-2 or TRBV6-3, the J call TRBJ2-6; D is possibly TRBD2 (5 bases). Trimming cost V 4 bases and J 2 bases, with 6 bases left between them. Looked up from germline, CDR1 is MNHEY and CDR2 is SVGEGT. The CDR3 totals 14 residues. CDR3 in DNA: TGTGCCAGCAGTTGGGGAGCTGGGGCCAACGTCCTGACTTTC. Translation: CASSWGAGANVLTF.

The chain links TRBV7-3 to TRBJ2-3; 7 positions match TRBD1. Germline CDR1 is SGHTA and CDR2 is FQGTGA. J lost 2 bases, V lost 1 base, and 6 bases had no gene match. CDR3 size: 16 residues. DNA for the CDR3: TGTGCCAGCAGCTTAATGGCCAGGGGGAACACAGATACGCAGTATTTT. It codes for CASSLMARGNTDTQYF.

The chain carries TRBV3-1 (or the pseudogene TRBV3-2) and TRBJ1-1, with 8 bases lining up with TRBD1. V gave up 4 bases and J gave up 5 bases; unmatched junction bases: 6. Germline V gene lookup returns CDR1 LGHDT and CDR2 YNNKEL (reference sequence). The CDR3 sequence is 14 residues long. Written as DNA, the CDR3 is TGTGCCAGCAGCCTAACAGGGGGAGGAACTGAAGCTTTCTTT. Residues: CASSLTGGGTEAFF.

V and J are TRBV10-2 and TRBJ1-3; D uncertain. V was shortened by 2 bases and J by 3 bases, with 20 bases between the two germline ends. In germline, CDR1 is WSHSY, CDR2 SAAADI. The CDR3 spans 18 residues. The CDR3 protein is CASSEPIGLTDYGNTIYF. The CDR3 bases are TGCGCCAGCAGTGAGCCCATCGGCCTAACGGACTATGGAAACACCATATATTTT.

The chain combines TRBV28 with TRBJ2-3, with unresolved D. V shed 6 bases and J shed 1 base, with 5 bases lying between them. The germline V gene has CDR1 MDHEN and CDR2 SYDVKM. This CDR3 has 12 amino acids. The CDR3, as DNA: TGTGCCAGCAGCCGGGGCACAGATACGCAGTATTTT. Its protein is CASSRGTDTQYF. Drawing the rest from reference TRBV28 and TRBJ2-3, the complete variable domain is DVKVTQSSRYLVKRTGEKVFLECVQDMDHENMFWYRQDPGLGLRLIYFSYDVKMKEKGDIPEGYSVSREKKERFSLILESASTNQTSMYLCASSRGTDTQYFGPGTRLTVL.

The chain couples TRBV6-5 to TRBJ2-7, with 10 bases identical to TRBD1. Germline-derived CDR1 and CDR2 are MNHEY and SVGAGI. J was trimmed by 3 bases and V by 6 bases; bases with no gene match: 5. The CDR3 is 14 amino acids. The CDR3 region is CASRETGGLYEQYF. DNA of the CDR3: TGTGCCAGCAGAGAGACAGGGGGCCTCTACGAGCAGTACTTC.

CDR3 sequence (DNA): TGTGCCAGCGGACAGGGTGGAAATTCACCCCTCCACTTT. Translation: CASGQGGNSPLHF. The chain couples TRBV6-5 to TRBJ1-6; 8 bases fit TRBD1. CDR3 length: 13 residues. From germline, CDR1 is MNHEY and CDR2 SVGAGI. Germline trimming cut 8 bases from V and 7 bases from J; bases unmatched to any gene: 4.

This chain joins TRBV5-1 and TRBJ1-2; TRBD1 agrees at 12 bases. Germline-derived CDR1 and CDR2 are SGHRS and YFSETQ. Trimming took 7 bases from V and 8 from J; bases not matched to a gene: 15. This CDR3 spans 16 amino acids. For the CDR3, the DNA is TGCGCCAGCGGCCCCGGGACAGGGGGCGTTCTTGAAGGCTACACCTTC. Its protein product is CASGPGTGGVLEGYTF.

The rearrangement links TRBV6-6 to TRBJ1-4; 7 bases fit TRBD1. The CDR3 loop spans 18 amino acids. The junction had 16 bases not matched to a gene; V was cut back by 5 bases and J by 4 bases. Germline lookup yields CDR1 MNHNY and CDR2 SVGAGI (reference sequence). CDR3 coding DNA: TGTGCCAGCAGTCCGGTTAGGGGAAGACAGGGCGGTAATGAAAAACTGTTTTTT. Translated: CASSPVRGRQGGNEKLFF.

The chain uses TRBV6-5 and TRBJ1-1; 7 bases are shared with TRBD1. The CDR3 covers 14 residues. CDR1 and CDR2 from the germline V gene are MNHEY and SVGAGI. V shed 5 bases, J shed 2 bases, and the junction held 5 bases outside the gene matches. The CDR3 sequence is CASSPRQGNTEAFF. The DNA of the CDR3 is TGTGCCAGCAGTCCGCGACAGGGAAACACTGAAGCTTTCTTT.

V usage is TRBV3-1 (or the pseudogene TRBV3-2) and J usage is TRBJ2-1; 8 bases fit TRBD2. V trimming: 2 bases; J trimming: 7 bases; junction bases outside the gene matches: 7. This CDR3 is 15 amino acids long. Germline CDR1 and CDR2: LGHDT and YNNKEL (reference sequence). CDR3 DNA: TGTGCCAGCAGCCAACTTAGCGGGGTGATAAATGAGCAGTTCTTC. Protein sequence: CASSQLSGVINEQFF.

The V gene is TRBV7-9, the J gene TRBJ2-6; 7 bases fit TRBD1. The CDR3 runs 15 residues. Germline V CDR1 and CDR2: SEHNR, FQNEAQ (reference sequence). The trim removed 5 bases at V and 2 bases at J, leaving 3 bases unmatched. Here the CDR3 reads CASSQDRAGANVLTF. Written as DNA, the CDR3 is TGTGCCAGCAGCCAAGACAGGGCTGGGGCCAACGTCCTGACTTTC.

The chain has TRBV28 and TRBJ1-6, with 8 bases lining up with TRBD1. The CDR3 loop spans 16 amino acids. Germline V CDR1 and CDR2: MDHEN, SYDVKM. V trimming: 5 bases; J trimming: 0 bases; junction bases outside the gene matches: 3. The CDR3 sequence is CASSLDRGSYNSPLHF. CDR3 DNA: TGTGCCAGCAGTCTAGACAGGGGCTCCTATAATTCACCCCTCCACTTT.

Regarding this clone: Distinct nucleotide sequences in the sample also encode this CDR3. This chain uses TRBV27 with TRBJ1-1, with no clear D. The length of the CDR3 is 13 residues. Trimming removed 2 bases from V and 1 base from J, with 5 bases in between. CDR1 MNHEY and CDR2 SMNVEV come from the germline V gene (reference sequence). The CDR3 sequence: CASSLGGNTEAFF. The CDR3 DNA follows: TGTGCCAGCAGTTTAGGAGGGAACACTGAAGCTTTCTTT.

V is TRBV4-1 and J is TRBJ1-6; a possible D gene is TRBD1 (6 bases). Germline lookup yields CDR1 MGHRA and CDR2 YSYEKL. The CDR3 is 16 amino acids. V was clipped by 1 base and J by 3 bases, with 10 bases between them. The CDR3 region is CASSQGQGNYNSPLHF. CDR3 DNA sequence: TGCGCCAGCAGCCAAGGGCAGGGGAACTATAATTCACCCCTCCACTTT.

V usage is TRBV19 and J usage is TRBJ2-7; 12 nucleotides agree with TRBD1. CDR3 size: 16 residues. The V gene end was trimmed by 3 bases and the J gene end by 7 bases; junction bases not matched to a gene: 10. Germline CDR1 LNHDA, CDR2 SQIVND (reference sequence). For the CDR3, the DNA is TGTGCCAGTAGTATGCCACGCCGGGACAGGGGGCAAGAGCAGTACTTC. It translates to CASSMPRRDRGQEQYF.

The V and J genes are TRBV5-4 and TRBJ1-4; 7 nucleotides agree with TRBD1. The CDR3 has 13 amino acids. Losses at the gene ends were 4 bases for V and 8 bases for J; bases not matched to a gene: 5. CDR1 is SGHNT and CDR2 is YYREEE in the germline V gene (reference sequence). DNA for the CDR3: TGTGCCAGCAGCCTTGACAGGGTCGAAAAACTGTTTTTT. Encoded protein: CASSLDRVEKLFF.

This clone was observed a handful of times. V and J are TRBV7-9 and TRBJ1-1, with D perhaps TRBD1 (5 bases). CDR3 length equals 14 residues. Germline V gives CDR1 SEHNR, CDR2 FQNEAQ (reference sequence). Trimming cost V 0 bases and J 0 bases, with 5 bases left between them. The CDR3 bases are TGTGCCAGCAGCTTAGCGACAGTGAACACTGAAGCTTTCTTT. This gives the protein CASSLATVNTEAFF.

This clone was seen once. The chain uses TRBV5-4 and TRBJ1-1; D perhaps matches TRBD1 (5 bases). Germline lookup yields CDR1 SGHNT and CDR2 YYREEE (reference sequence). This CDR3 has 16 amino acids. V shed 4 bases and J shed 0 bases, with 16 bases lying between them. The CDR3 sequence: CASSRWHRSMNTEAFF. The CDR3 bases are TGTGCCAGCAGCCGGTGGCACAGGAGCATGAACACTGAAGCTTTCTTT.

The chain is built from TRBV7-2 and TRBJ1-1; D may be TRBD1 (6 bases). There are 14 residues in the CDR3. Germline V gene data show CDR1 as SGHTA and CDR2 as FQGNSA. With 5 bases removed from V and 5 bases from J, the gap between germline ends came to 15 bases. The CDR3 spells CASSTQQGNTEAFF. CDR3 in DNA: TGTGCCAGCAGCACCCAACAGGGAAATACTGAAGCTTTCTTT. The full variable domain, completed using reference TRBV7-2 and TRBJ1-1, is GAGVSQSPSNKVTEKGKDVELRCDPISGHTALYWYRQSLGQGLEFLIYFQGNSAPDKSGLPSDRFSAERTGGSVSTLTIQRTQQEDSAVYLCASSTQQGNTEAFFGQGTRLTVV.

This clone was recorded only once. The V and J genes are TRBV24-1 and TRBJ1-6; 7 bases fit TRBD1. Germline V CDR1 and CDR2: KGHDR, SFDVKD. CDR3 length: 17 amino acids. Trimming at V came to 6 bases and at J to 0 bases, leaving 7 bases not matched to a gene. The CDR3 nucleotides read TGTGCCACCAGTCCTCGGACAGGACGCTCCTATAATTCACCCCTCCACTTT. Translation: CATSPRTGRSYNSPLHF.